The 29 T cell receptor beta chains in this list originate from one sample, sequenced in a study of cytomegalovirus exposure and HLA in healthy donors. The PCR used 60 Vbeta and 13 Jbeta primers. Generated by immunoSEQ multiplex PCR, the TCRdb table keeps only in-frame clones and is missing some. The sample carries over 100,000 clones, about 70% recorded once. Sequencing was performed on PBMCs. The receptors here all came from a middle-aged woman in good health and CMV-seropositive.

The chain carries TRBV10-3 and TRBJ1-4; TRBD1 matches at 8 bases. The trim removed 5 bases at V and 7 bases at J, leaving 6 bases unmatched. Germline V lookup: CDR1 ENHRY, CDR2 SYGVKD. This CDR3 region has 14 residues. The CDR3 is CAISPDRDVEKLFF. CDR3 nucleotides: TGTGCCATCAGTCCGGACAGGGACGTTGAAAAACTGTTTTTT.

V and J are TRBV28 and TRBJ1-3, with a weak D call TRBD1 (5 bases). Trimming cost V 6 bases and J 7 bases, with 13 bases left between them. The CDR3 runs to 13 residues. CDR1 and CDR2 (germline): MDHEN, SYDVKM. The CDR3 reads CASRDQGGNTIYF. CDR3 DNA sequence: TGTGCCAGCAGAGATCAGGGTGGGAACACCATATATTTT.

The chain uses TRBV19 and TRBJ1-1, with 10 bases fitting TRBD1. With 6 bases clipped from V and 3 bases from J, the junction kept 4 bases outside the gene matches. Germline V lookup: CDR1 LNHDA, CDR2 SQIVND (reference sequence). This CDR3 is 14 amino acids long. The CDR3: CASRGGQGHTEAFF. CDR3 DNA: TGTGCCAGTAGAGGGGGACAGGGGCACACTGAAGCTTTCTTT.

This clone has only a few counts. CDR3 in amino acids: CASSTTTEDTQYF. CDR3 coding DNA: TGTGCCAGCAGCACAACGACGGAGGATACGCAGTATTTT. The gene calls are TRBV7-2 and TRBJ2-3; the D is unclear. The CDR3 has 13 residues. Per germline, CDR1 SGHTA and CDR2 FQGNSA. The V end lost 5 bases, the J end lost 6 bases, and 12 bases lay between the germline ends. Using reference TRBV7-2 and TRBJ2-3 for the parts outside the CDR3, the full variable domain is GAGVSQSPSNKVTEKGKDVELRCDPISGHTALYWYRQSLGQGLEFLIYFQGNSAPDKSGLPSDRFSAERTGGSVSTLTIQRTQQEDSAVYLCASSTTTEDTQYFGPGTRLTVL.

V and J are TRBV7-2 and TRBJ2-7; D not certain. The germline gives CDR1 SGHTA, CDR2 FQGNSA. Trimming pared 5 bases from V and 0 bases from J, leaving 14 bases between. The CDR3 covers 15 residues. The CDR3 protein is CASSPSAETSYEQYF. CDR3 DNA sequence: TGTGCCAGCAGCCCCTCGGCGGAGACCTCCTACGAGCAGTACTTC.

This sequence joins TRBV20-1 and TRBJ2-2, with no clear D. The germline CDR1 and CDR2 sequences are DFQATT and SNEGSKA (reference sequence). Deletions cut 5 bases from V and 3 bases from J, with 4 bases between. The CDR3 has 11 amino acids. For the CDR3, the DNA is TGCAGTGCTGGCCACACCGGGGAGCTGTTTTTT. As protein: CSAGHTGELFF.

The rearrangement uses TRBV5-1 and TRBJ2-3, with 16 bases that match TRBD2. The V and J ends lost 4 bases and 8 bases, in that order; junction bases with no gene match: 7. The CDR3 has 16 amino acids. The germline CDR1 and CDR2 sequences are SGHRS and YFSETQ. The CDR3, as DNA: TGCGCCAGCAGCGAGGGACTAGCGGGAGGGCGGGGTACGCAGTATTTT. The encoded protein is CASSEGLAGGRGTQYF.

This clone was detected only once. CDR3 sequence reads: CASSPRTSGINTDTQYF. The CDR3 region has the DNA TGCGCCAGCAGCCCGAGGACTAGCGGGATTAACACAGATACGCAGTATTTT. The chain joins TRBV4-3 to TRBJ2-3; TRBD2 matches 12 bases. V lost 4 bases and J lost 2; bases outside the gene matches: 7. This CDR3 region has 17 residues. CDR1 and CDR2 (germline): LGHNA, YSLEER.

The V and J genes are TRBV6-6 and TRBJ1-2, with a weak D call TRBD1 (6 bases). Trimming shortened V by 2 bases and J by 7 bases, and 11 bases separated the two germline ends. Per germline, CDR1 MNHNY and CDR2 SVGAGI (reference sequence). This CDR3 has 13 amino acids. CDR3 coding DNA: TGTGCCAGCAGTTACGGCAGGGGTGGTGGCTACACCTTC. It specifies CASSYGRGGGYTF.

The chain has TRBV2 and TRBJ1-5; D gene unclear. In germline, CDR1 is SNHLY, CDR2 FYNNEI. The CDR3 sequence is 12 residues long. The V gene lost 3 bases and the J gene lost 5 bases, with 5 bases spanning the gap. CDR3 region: CASSDSDQPQHF. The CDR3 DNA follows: TGTGCCAGCAGTGACTCGGATCAGCCCCAGCATTTT.

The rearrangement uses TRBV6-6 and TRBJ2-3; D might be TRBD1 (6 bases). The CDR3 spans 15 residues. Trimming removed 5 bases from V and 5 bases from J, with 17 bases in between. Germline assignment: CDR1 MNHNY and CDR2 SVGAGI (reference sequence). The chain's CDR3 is CASSPRGSGKDTQYF. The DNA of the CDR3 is TGTGCCAGCAGTCCCAGGGGTTCGGGAAAAGATACGCAGTATTTT.

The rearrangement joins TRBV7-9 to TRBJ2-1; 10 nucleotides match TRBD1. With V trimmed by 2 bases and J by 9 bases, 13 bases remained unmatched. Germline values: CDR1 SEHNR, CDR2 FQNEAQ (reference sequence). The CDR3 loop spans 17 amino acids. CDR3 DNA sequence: TGTGCCAGCAGCTTACCACAGCTAGGACAGGGGGTCCGTGAGCAGTTCTTC. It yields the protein CASSLPQLGQGVREQFF.

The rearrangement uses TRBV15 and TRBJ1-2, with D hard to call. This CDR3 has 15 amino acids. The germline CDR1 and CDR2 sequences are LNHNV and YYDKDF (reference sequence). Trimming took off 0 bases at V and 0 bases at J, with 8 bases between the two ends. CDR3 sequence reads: CATSRDSQSNYGYTF. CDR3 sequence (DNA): TGTGCCACCAGCAGAGATTCACAGTCTAACTATGGCTACACCTTC.

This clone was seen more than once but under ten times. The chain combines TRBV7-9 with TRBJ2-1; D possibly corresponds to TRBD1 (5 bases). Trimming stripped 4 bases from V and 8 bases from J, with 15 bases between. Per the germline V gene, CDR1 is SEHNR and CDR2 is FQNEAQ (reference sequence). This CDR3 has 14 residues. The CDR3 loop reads CASSYQGTSDEQFF. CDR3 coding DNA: TGTGCCAGCAGCTATCAGGGTACGAGCGATGAGCAGTTCTTC.

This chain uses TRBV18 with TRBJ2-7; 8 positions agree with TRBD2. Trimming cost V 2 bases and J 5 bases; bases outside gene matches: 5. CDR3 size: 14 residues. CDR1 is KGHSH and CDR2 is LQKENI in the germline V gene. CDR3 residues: CASSPERLANEQYF. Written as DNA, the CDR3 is TGTGCCAGCTCACCAGAGAGACTAGCGAACGAGCAGTACTTC.

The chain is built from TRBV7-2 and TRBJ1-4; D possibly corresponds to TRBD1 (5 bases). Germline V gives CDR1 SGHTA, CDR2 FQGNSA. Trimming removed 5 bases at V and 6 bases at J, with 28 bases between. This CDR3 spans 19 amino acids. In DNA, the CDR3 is TGTGCCAGCAGCCTACCGGGCGGGGGGGGTATCTGGGAGGATGAAAAACTGTTTTTT. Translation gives CASSLPGGGGIWEDEKLFF.

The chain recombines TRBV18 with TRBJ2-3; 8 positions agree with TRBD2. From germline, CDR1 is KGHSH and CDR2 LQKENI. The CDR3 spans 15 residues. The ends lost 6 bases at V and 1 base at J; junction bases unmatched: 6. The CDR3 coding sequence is TGTGCCAGCTCCCAAGCGGGAGTCGGCACAGATACGCAGTATTTT. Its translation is CASSQAGVGTDTQYF.

The CDR3 loop is CASRGGPINQPQHF. CDR3 bases: TGTGCCAGCAGGGGGGGACCGATCAATCAGCCCCAGCATTTT. The gene calls are TRBV28 and TRBJ1-5; a weak D match, TRBD1 (5 bases). The ends were cut back, 6 bases at V and 3 bases at J, with 12 bases in the middle. CDR1 is MDHEN and CDR2 is SYDVKM in the germline V gene. CDR3 length: 14 residues.

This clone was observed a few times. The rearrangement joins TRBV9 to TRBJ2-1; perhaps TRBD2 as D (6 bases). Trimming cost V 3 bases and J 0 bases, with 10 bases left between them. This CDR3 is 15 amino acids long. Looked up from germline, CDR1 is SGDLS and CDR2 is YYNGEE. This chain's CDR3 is CASSGSGLSYNEQFF. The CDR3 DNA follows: TGTGCCAGCAGCGGTAGCGGACTCTCCTACAATGAGCAGTTCTTC.

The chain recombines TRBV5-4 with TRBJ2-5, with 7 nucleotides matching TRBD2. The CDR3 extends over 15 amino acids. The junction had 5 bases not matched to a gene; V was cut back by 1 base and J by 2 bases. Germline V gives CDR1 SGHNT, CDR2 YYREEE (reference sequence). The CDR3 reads CASSLSPSGQETQYF. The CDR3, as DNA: TGTGCCAGCAGCTTGAGTCCTAGCGGACAAGAGACCCAGTACTTC.

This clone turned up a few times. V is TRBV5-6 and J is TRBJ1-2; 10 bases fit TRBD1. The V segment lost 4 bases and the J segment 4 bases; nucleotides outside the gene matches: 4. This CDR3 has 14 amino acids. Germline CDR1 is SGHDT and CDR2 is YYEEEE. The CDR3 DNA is TGTGCCAGCAGCCCGGACAGGGGGGGCTATGGCTACACCTTC. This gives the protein CASSPDRGGYGYTF.

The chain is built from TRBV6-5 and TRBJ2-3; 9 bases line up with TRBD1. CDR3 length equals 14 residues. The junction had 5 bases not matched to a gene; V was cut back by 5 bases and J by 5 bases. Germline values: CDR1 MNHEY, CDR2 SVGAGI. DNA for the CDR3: TGTGCCAGCAGTAAAGACAGGGGGAAAGATACGCAGTATTTT. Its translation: CASSKDRGKDTQYF.

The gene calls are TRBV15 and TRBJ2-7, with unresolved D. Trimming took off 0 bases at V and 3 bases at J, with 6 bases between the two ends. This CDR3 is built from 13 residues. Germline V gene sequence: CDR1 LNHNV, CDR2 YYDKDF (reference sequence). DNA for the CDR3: TGTGCCACCAGCAGAGATAGTCGCTACGAGCAGTACTTC. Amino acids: CATSRDSRYEQYF.

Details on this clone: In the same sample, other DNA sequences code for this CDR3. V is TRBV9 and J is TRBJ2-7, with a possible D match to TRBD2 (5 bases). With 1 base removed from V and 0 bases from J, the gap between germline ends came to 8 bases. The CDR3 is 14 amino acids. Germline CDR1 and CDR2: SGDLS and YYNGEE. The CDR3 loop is CASSVSGTSYEQYF. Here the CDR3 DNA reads TGTGCCAGCAGCGTATCGGGAACCTCCTACGAGCAGTACTTC.

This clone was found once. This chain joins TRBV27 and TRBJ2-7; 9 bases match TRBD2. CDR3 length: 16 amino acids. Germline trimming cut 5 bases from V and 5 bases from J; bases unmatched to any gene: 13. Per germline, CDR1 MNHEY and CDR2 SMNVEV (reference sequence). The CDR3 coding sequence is TGTGCCAGCAGTCCGGCCCGTAGCGGGAGCTTTGACGAGCAGTACTTC. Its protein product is CASSPARSGSFDEQYF.

CDR3 DNA: TGTGCCTGGAGTCTCCAGGGGTTGCCGTACTTC. Translated, it gives CAWSLQGLPYF. The V and J genes are TRBV30 and TRBJ2-7, with a weak D call TRBD1 (6 bases). The CDR3 totals 11 residues. Between the trimmed V and J ends, which lost 2 bases and 12 bases, there was a span of 14 bases. Germline CDR1 reads GTSNPN; CDR2 reads SVGIG (reference sequence).

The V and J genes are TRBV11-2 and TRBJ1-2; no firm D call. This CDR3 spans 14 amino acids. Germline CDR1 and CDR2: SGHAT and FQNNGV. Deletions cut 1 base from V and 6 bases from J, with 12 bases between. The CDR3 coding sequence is TGTGCCAGCAGCTTAGGGGTGCCGAGGGATGGCTACACCTTC. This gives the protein CASSLGVPRDGYTF.

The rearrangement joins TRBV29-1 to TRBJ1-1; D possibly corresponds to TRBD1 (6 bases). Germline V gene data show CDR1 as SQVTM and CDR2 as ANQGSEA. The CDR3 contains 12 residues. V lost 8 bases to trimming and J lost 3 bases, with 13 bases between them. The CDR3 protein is CSLREGDTEAFF. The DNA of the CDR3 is TGCAGCCTCCGGGAGGGGGACACTGAAGCTTTCTTT.

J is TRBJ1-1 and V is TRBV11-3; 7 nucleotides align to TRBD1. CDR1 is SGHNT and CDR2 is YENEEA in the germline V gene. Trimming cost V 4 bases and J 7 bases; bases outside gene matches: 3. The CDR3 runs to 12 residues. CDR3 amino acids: CASSSGQNEAFF. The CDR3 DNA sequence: TGTGCCAGCAGCTCGGGACAGAATGAAGCTTTCTTT.